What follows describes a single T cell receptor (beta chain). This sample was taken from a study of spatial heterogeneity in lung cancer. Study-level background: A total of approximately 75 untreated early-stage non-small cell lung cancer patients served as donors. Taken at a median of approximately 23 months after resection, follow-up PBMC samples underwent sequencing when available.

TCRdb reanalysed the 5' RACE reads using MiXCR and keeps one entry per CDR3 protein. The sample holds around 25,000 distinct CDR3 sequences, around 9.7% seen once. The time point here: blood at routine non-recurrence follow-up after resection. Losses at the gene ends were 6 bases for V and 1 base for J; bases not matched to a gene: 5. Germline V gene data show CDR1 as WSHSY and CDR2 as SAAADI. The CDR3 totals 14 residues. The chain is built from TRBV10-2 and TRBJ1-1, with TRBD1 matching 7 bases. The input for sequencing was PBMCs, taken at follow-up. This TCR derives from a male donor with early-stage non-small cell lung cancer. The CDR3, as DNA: TGCGCCAGCAGATTCGGGACAGCGAACACTGAAGCTTTCTTT. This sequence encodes CASRFGTANTEAFF.